These 28 T cell receptor beta chains were all obtained from the same sample, sequenced in a study of blood T cell repertoires in COVID-19 (TCRdb year 2020). Receptor libraries were prepared by the immunoSEQ multiplex PCR assay. TCRdb's version of the immuneACCESS table is confined to in-frame rearrangements and falls short of the full clone set. An unresolved V gene accounts for under half of the shortfall where checked; the remainder is of unknown origin. In all, the sample holds around 140,000 clones, and roughly 80% of those were seen once. Around 9.5% of the sample rests with the top ten. The material sequenced was peripheral blood. The origin of the receptors is a woman aged 45-60 years with active or convalescent COVID-19.

The chain couples TRBV19 to TRBJ1-3, with D unclear. Trimming stripped 3 bases from V and 0 bases from J, with 6 bases between. Germline V gives CDR1 LNHDA, CDR2 SQIVND (reference sequence). The CDR3 is made up of 14 amino acids. The CDR3 spells CASSMGNSGNTIYF. The CDR3, as DNA: TGTGCCAGTAGTATGGGCAACTCTGGAAACACCATATATTTT.

This chain joins TRBV7-2 and TRBJ1-2; D gene ambiguous. Deletions cut 1 base from V and 0 bases from J, with 12 bases between. The length of the CDR3 is 16 residues. CDR1 is SGHTA and CDR2 is FQGNSA in the germline V gene. The chain's CDR3 is CASSLDGYGTNYGYTF. The CDR3 nucleotides are TGTGCCAGCAGCTTAGACGGGTATGGAACTAACTATGGCTACACCTTC.

The rearrangement uses TRBV28 and TRBJ1-1; D perhaps matches TRBD1 (6 bases). Germline V gene lookup returns CDR1 MDHEN and CDR2 SYDVKM. The CDR3 totals 13 residues. V lost 5 bases, J lost 7 bases, and 14 bases lay in between. CDR3 protein: CASSDSGVVEAFF. CDR3 sequence (DNA): TGTGCCAGCAGTGATTCAGGGGTTGTTGAAGCTTTCTTT.

V and J are TRBV19 and TRBJ1-5; 8 nucleotides match TRBD1. V lost 1 base to trimming and J lost 6 bases; unmatched junction nucleotides: 2. The CDR3 consists of 14 residues. Germline CDR1 LNHDA, CDR2 SQIVND (reference sequence). The CDR3 DNA reads TGTGCCAGTAGTATAGGGACAGGGCGTCAGCCCCAGCATTTT. Translated: CASSIGTGRQPQHF.

This clone was counted only a few times. The rearrangement uses TRBV10-3 and TRBJ2-5, with TRBD2 identical over 7 bases. The CDR3 is made up of 14 amino acids. Per the germline V gene, CDR1 is ENHRY and CDR2 is SYGVKD. The V and J ends lost 6 bases and 2 bases, in that order; junction bases with no gene match: 6. The CDR3 region is CAIRGDYGQETQYF. CDR3 in DNA: TGTGCCATCAGGGGGGACTACGGACAAGAGACCCAGTACTTC.

This chain joins TRBV7-9 and TRBJ1-4, with TRBD1 identical over 8 bases. The CDR3 is made up of 14 amino acids. The germline V gene encodes CDR1 SEHNR and CDR2 FQNEAQ (reference sequence). Trimming removed 4 bases from V and 8 bases from J; junction bases left unmatched: 6. Written as DNA, the CDR3 is TGTGCCAGCAGCTGGACAGGGAGAGACGAAAAACTGTTTTTT. Residues: CASSWTGRDEKLFF.

The chain links TRBV5-6 to TRBJ1-2; D gene unclear. Trimming removed 0 bases at V and 2 bases at J, with 14 bases between. The V gene's germline CDR1 is SGHDT and CDR2 YYEEEE. The CDR3 consists of 16 residues. In DNA, the CDR3 is TGTGCCAGCAGCTTGGGAAGGAAATTCGGGAACTATGGCTACACCTTC. It encodes CASSLGRKFGNYGYTF. The complete variable domain, with remaining parts taken from reference TRBV5-6 and TRBJ1-2, reads DAGVTQSPTHLIKTRGQQVTLRCSPKSGHDTVSWYQQALGQGPQFIFQYYEEEERQRGNFPDRFSGHQFPNYSSELNVNALLLGDSALYLCASSLGRKFGNYGYTFGSGTRLTVV.

This clone has a single count. Other DNA variants within this sample encode the same CDR3. The chain combines TRBV2 with TRBJ2-7; TRBD1 matches 8 bases. V gave up 6 bases and J gave up 0 bases; unmatched junction bases: 4. Germline V gene lookup returns CDR1 SNHLY and CDR2 FYNNEI. The CDR3 has 14 residues. CDR3 sequence (DNA): TGTGCCAGCAGACCCGGGACAGGCTCCTACGAGCAGTACTTC. This translates into CASRPGTGSYEQYF.

The rearrangement uses TRBV28 and TRBJ1-2; D is undetermined. Trimming took off 2 bases at V and 4 bases at J, with 8 bases between the two ends. This CDR3 has 13 amino acids. From germline, CDR1 is MDHEN and CDR2 SYDVKM. CDR3 sequence reads: CASSLESFYGYTF. The CDR3 DNA is TGTGCCAGCAGTTTAGAGTCGTTCTATGGCTACACCTTC.

The J gene is TRBJ2-7, the V gene TRBV7-2; 8 positions match TRBD2. This CDR3 has 16 amino acids. Germline CDR1 reads SGHTA; CDR2 reads FQGNSA. Unmatched junction bases numbered 9, after V lost 1 base and J lost 4 bases. In nucleotides, the CDR3 is TGTGCCAGCAGCTTAGGTGTGGCGGGGGGAGCATACGAGCAGTACTTC. This gives the protein CASSLGVAGGAYEQYF.

This clone turned up a few times. The chain links TRBV28 to TRBJ2-6, with 7 bases that match TRBD1. This CDR3 region has 14 residues. The germline V gene encodes CDR1 MDHEN and CDR2 SYDVKM. The V segment lost 3 bases and the J segment 10 bases; nucleotides outside the gene matches: 6. The CDR3 reads CASSFSGTANVLTF. CDR3 sequence (DNA): TGTGCCAGCAGTTTTTCCGGGACAGCTAACGTCCTGACTTTC.

The V call is TRBV7-2, the J call TRBJ2-5; 10 positions agree with TRBD2. This CDR3 comprises 15 residues. Trimming removed 0 bases from V and 6 bases from J; junction bases left unmatched: 4. CDR1 is SGHTA, CDR2 FQGNSA, per germline. DNA for the CDR3: TGTGCCAGCAGCTTAGCACCGACTAGCGGGCAGACCCAGTACTTC. Amino acid sequence: CASSLAPTSGQTQYF.

J is TRBJ1-2 and V is TRBV19; 9 nucleotides align to TRBD1. CDR1 is LNHDA, CDR2 SQIVND, per germline (reference sequence). This CDR3 is built from 17 residues. V was pared by 2 bases and J by 8 bases, with 15 bases of the junction left unmatched. For the CDR3, the DNA is TGTGCCAGTAGTATAATTGCGGGCCGGGACAGGGCTAGCGGCTACACCTTC. Amino acid sequence: CASSIIAGRDRASGYTF.

The V gene is TRBV7-8, the J gene TRBJ1-1; tentatively, D is TRBD1 (6 bases). The CDR3 loop spans 11 amino acids. Germline CDR1 SGHVS, CDR2 FQNEAQ. Trimming shortened V by 5 bases and J by 8 bases, and 9 bases separated the two germline ends. CDR3 sequence reads: CASSVGTEAFF. The CDR3 DNA follows: TGTGCCAGCAGCGTGGGGACAGAAGCTTTCTTT.

V usage is TRBV18 and J usage is TRBJ2-3; 8 nucleotides line up with TRBD1. V lost 0 bases to trimming and J lost 5 bases; unmatched junction nucleotides: 13. In germline, CDR1 is KGHSH, CDR2 LQKENI. This CDR3 has 18 residues. CDR3 in amino acids: CASSPPKGTGRLRDTQYF. The CDR3 nucleotides are TGTGCCAGCTCACCACCGAAGGGGACAGGACGGCTGAGAGATACGCAGTATTTT.

This CDR3 is CASSPRLAGGADTQYF. In DNA form, the CDR3 reads TGTGCCAGCAGCCCCCGACTAGCGGGGGGCGCAGATACGCAGTATTTT. V gene TRBV7-2 combines with J gene TRBJ2-3, with TRBD2 matching 13 bases. Trimming cost V 5 bases and J 4 bases; bases outside gene matches: 6. This CDR3 has 16 residues. Germline CDR1 SGHTA, CDR2 FQGNSA.

V usage is TRBV19 and J usage is TRBJ2-1, with D hard to call. CDR1 is LNHDA and CDR2 is SQIVND in the germline V gene (reference sequence). V lost 6 bases and J 7 bases, leaving 7 bases between the germline ends. The CDR3 is made up of 11 amino acids. The CDR3 region is CASRTANEQFF. CDR3 nucleotides: TGTGCCAGTAGAACTGCAAATGAGCAGTTCTTC.

The chain carries TRBV6-5 and TRBJ1-1; D might be TRBD1 (6 bases). The germline CDR1 and CDR2 sequences are MNHEY and SVGAGI. The CDR3 contains 14 residues. V was clipped by 6 bases and J by 3 bases, with 14 bases between them. The CDR3 DNA reads as TGTGCCAGCAGACGTGGACAGTGGGACACTGAAGCTTTCTTT. Its translation: CASRRGQWDTEAFF.

The rearrangement links TRBV6-5 to TRBJ2-7; D is undetermined. Germline V lookup: CDR1 MNHEY, CDR2 SVGAGI. The CDR3 is made up of 13 amino acids. V lost 8 bases and J lost 0, with 11 bases in between. Here the CDR3 reads CASHGAPSYEQYF. Here the CDR3 DNA reads TGTGCCAGCCATGGAGCTCCCTCCTACGAGCAGTACTTC.

A single count supports this clone. The V gene is TRBV5-1, the J gene TRBJ2-4; 8 bases are a match to TRBD1. The CDR3 extends over 17 amino acids. J was trimmed by 0 bases and V by 0 bases; bases with no gene match: 5. Germline lookup yields CDR1 SGHRS and CDR2 YFSETQ. CDR3 protein: CASSLAGDRLAKNIQYF. The DNA of the CDR3 is TGCGCCAGCAGCTTGGCGGGGGACAGGCTAGCCAAAAACATTCAGTACTTC.

This clone was counted between two and nine times. V is TRBV2 and J is TRBJ2-7, with D unclear. Between the trimmed V and J ends, which lost 7 bases and 0 bases, there was a span of 13 bases. From germline, CDR1 is SNHLY and CDR2 FYNNEI. This CDR3 has 14 amino acids. CDR3 bases: TGTGCCAGCACCTTGACATCCAGCTCCTACGAGCAGTACTTC. This codes for CASTLTSSSYEQYF.

In this sample, this clone turned up once. The CDR3 protein is CAWSRGNGNQPQHF. In DNA, the CDR3 is TGTGCCTGGAGTAGGGGAAACGGCAATCAGCCCCAGCATTTT. The gene calls are TRBV30 and TRBJ1-5; a weak D match, TRBD1 (5 bases). Germline V gene sequence: CDR1 GTSNPN, CDR2 SVGIG (reference sequence). This CDR3 has 14 residues. Trimming shortened V by 2 bases and J by 2 bases, and 10 bases separated the two germline ends. Complete variable domain (other parts from reference TRBV30 and TRBJ1-5): SQTIHQWPATLVQPVGSPLSLECTVEGTSNPNLYWYRQAAGRGLQLLFYSVGIGQISSEVPQNLSASRPQDRQFILSSKKLLLSDSGFYLCAWSRGNGNQPQHFGDGTRLSIL.

This chain links TRBV7-9 with TRBJ2-1; 13 bases fit TRBD2. This CDR3 is 15 amino acids long. V shed 3 bases and J 10 bases; nucleotides not matched to a gene: 6. CDR1 is SEHNR and CDR2 is FQNEAQ in the germline V gene (reference sequence). The CDR3 sequence is CASSFTGTSGVEQFF. The CDR3 DNA reads as TGTGCCAGCAGCTTCACCGGGACTAGCGGGGTCGAGCAGTTCTTC. The full variable domain, completed using reference TRBV7-9 and TRBJ2-1, is DTGVSQNPRHKITKRGQNVTFRCDPISEHNRLYWYRQTLGQGPEFLTYFQNEAQLEKSRLLSDRFSAERPKGSFSTLEIQRTEQGDSAMYLCASSFTGTSGVEQFFGPGTRLTVL.

The chain is built from TRBV28 and TRBJ1-3; D is unresolved. Germline loops: CDR1 MDHEN, CDR2 SYDVKM. Deletions cut 6 bases from V and 4 bases from J, with 13 bases between. The CDR3 is 14 residues long. CDR3 coding DNA: TGTGCCAGCAGCATCCGGGGAACCGGAAACACCATATATTTT. Amino acid sequence: CASSIRGTGNTIYF.

V is TRBV15 and J is TRBJ2-7; 8 bases match TRBD2. The CDR3 has 14 amino acids. V shed 5 bases, J shed 2 bases, and the junction held 5 bases outside the gene matches. CDR1 and CDR2 (germline): LNHNV, YYDKDF (reference sequence). CDR3 coding DNA: TGTGCCACCAGCCTCGGGGGGGGTACCTACGAGCAGTACTTC. Translation gives CATSLGGGTYEQYF. The complete variable domain, with remaining parts taken from reference TRBV15 and TRBJ2-7, reads DAMVIQNPRYQVTQFGKPVTLSCSQTLNHNVMYWYQQKSSQAPKLLFHYYDKDFNNEADTPDNFQSRRPNTSFCFLDIRSPGLGDTAMYLCATSLGGGTYEQYFGPGTRLTVT.

The table lists this clone with a few counts. The genes are TRBV19 and TRBJ2-1; TRBD1 matches at 7 bases. Per germline, CDR1 LNHDA and CDR2 SQIVND (reference sequence). Losses at the gene ends were 9 bases for V and 6 bases for J; bases not matched to a gene: 2. The CDR3 extends over 11 amino acids. The CDR3, as DNA: TGTGCCAGCAGACAGGGCAATGAGCAGTTCTTC. It yields the protein CASRQGNEQFF. Filled out from reference TRBV19 and TRBJ2-1, the complete variable domain reads DGGITQSPKYLFRKEGQNVTLSCEQNLNHDAMYWYRQDPGQGLRLIYYSQIVNDFQKGDIAEGYSVSREKKESFPLTVTSAQKNPTAFYLCASRQGNEQFFGPGTRLTVL.

CDR3 residues: CAWSGGGTGLGKLFF. For the CDR3, the DNA is TGTGCCTGGAGCGGAGGAGGGACAGGGCTTGGAAAACTGTTTTTT. The chain is built from TRBV30 and TRBJ1-4, with 9 bases lining up with TRBD1. Losses at the gene ends were 3 bases for V and 10 bases for J; bases not matched to a gene: 12. Germline V CDR1 and CDR2: GTSNPN, SVGIG (reference sequence). CDR3 size: 15 residues.

This chain links TRBV6-1 with TRBJ1-2; perhaps TRBD1 as D (6 bases). Germline loops: CDR1 MNHNS, CDR2 SASEGT. The CDR3 consists of 16 residues. Trimming shortened V by 3 bases and J by 4 bases, and 18 bases separated the two germline ends. As DNA, the CDR3 is TGTGCCAGCAGTGAGGGACCGGGACACTCCATCTATGGCTACACCTTC. It encodes CASSEGPGHSIYGYTF.